The entry below describes one TCR beta chain. Study processing details: By means of reference gene primer amplification, nucleated cell counts were estimated. Clones were sequenced by immunoSEQ multiplex PCR, and TCRdb holds only the in-frame ones, with some missing. V and J calls plus clone size are reproduced from that table; the DNA served to infer D and trimming. The repertoire has more than 250,000 clones, approximately 82% of them found once; the top ten carry 5%. The CDR3 totals 15 residues. Germline CDR1 LNHDA, CDR2 SQIVND (reference sequence). The V end was cut by 3 bases, the J end by 6 bases, with 15 bases between. This sample was taken from a study of blood T cell repertoires in COVID-19. Study as a whole: Some COVID-19 samples were acute and others convalescent; all came from the United States, Italy and Spain. The cDNA or gDNA used as material had been derived from T cells, B-cell-depleted T cells, or PBMCs.

This receptor was taken from a man in his forties who had been exposed to COVID-19. The chain combines TRBV19 with TRBJ1-5; a possible D gene is TRBD1 (5 bases). Sample: PBMCs or T cells enriched from blood (not recorded which). The CDR3 DNA reads as TGTGCCAGTAGTATTTGGCAGGGAAAAAGTCAGCCCCAGCATTTT. Encoded protein: CASSIWQGKSQPQHF.